This entry lists 21 T cell receptor beta chains sequenced from one sample in a study of response to subunit inactivated influenza vaccine. TCRdb processed the RT-PCR reads anew with MiXCR; each CDR3 protein has one entry. The sample shows around 480,000 distinct CDR3 sequences, around 9.9% of them seen only once. This specimen consisted of PBMCs from blood, obtained 40 to 50 days after vaccination. These receptor sequences come from a man in his forties or fifties who received an inactivated influenza vaccine.

The chain is built from TRBV20-1 and TRBJ2-3; TRBD2 matches at 11 bases. Per the germline V gene, CDR1 is DFQATT and CDR2 is SNEGSKA (reference sequence). The J segment lost 1 base and the V segment lost 5 bases, leaving 2 bases of the junction unmatched. This CDR3 is 14 amino acids long. The CDR3 DNA follows: TGCAGTGCTGGGACTAGCGGACGCACAGATACGCAGTATTTT. Protein sequence: CSAGTSGRTDTQYF.

The gene calls are TRBV4-1 and TRBJ1-1; D is uncertain. The length of the CDR3 is 17 residues. Trimming shortened V by 0 bases and J by 1 base, and 15 bases separated the two germline ends. CDR1 and CDR2 from the germline V gene are MGHRA and YSYEKL. CDR3 bases: TGCGCCAGCAGCCAAGAAGGGAGCGCCTCCCGGAACACTGAAGCTTTCTTT. Residues: CASSQEGSASRNTEAFF.

There are a few counts of this clonotype. The chain has TRBV6-5 and TRBJ2-1; 9 bases fit TRBD2. This CDR3 contains 17 residues. The V gene's germline CDR1 is MNHEY and CDR2 SVGAGI. Trimming removed 0 bases from V and 4 bases from J; junction bases left unmatched: 7. The chain's CDR3 is CASSYSNLAGIYNEQFF. CDR3 bases: TGTGCCAGCAGTTACTCGAACCTAGCGGGAATTTACAATGAGCAGTTCTTC.

The gene calls are TRBV12-3 or TRBV12-4 and TRBJ2-1, with 7 bases identical to TRBD2. CDR3 size: 14 residues. After removal of 4 bases from V and 8 bases from J, the junction contained 8 bases not matched to a gene. CDR3 sequence reads: CASSWDYNTDEQFF. CDR3 nucleotide sequence: TGTGCCAGCAGTTGGGACTACAACACCGATGAGCAGTTCTTC.

This chain joins TRBV20-1 and TRBJ2-7; D gene uncertain. Germline assignment: CDR1 DFQATT and CDR2 SNEGSKA (reference sequence). The CDR3 extends over 14 amino acids. Trimming took off 0 bases at V and 7 bases at J, with 16 bases between the two ends. CDR3 bases: TGCAGTGCTAGAGATCGAATAAGGGCCTGGGAGCAGTACTTC. It encodes CSARDRIRAWEQYF.

This clonotype was detected many times. The V and J genes are TRBV12-3 or TRBV12-4 and TRBJ2-5, with TRBD2 matching over 7 bases. This CDR3 has 11 amino acids. V was clipped by 6 bases and J by 10 bases; unmatched bases: 5. CDR3 amino acids: CASSRAGDQYF. Here the CDR3 DNA reads TGTGCCAGCAGCCGGGCGGGGGACCAGTACTTC.

This clonotype showed up many times. This chain joins TRBV3-1 and TRBJ2-2; the D is unclear. The CDR3 loop spans 15 amino acids. Trimming shortened V by 4 bases and J by 1 base, and 10 bases separated the two germline ends. Germline V CDR1 and CDR2: LGHDT, YNNKEL (reference sequence). The CDR3 reads CASSRVPGNTGELFF. CDR3 DNA sequence: TGTGCCAGCAGCCGGGTACCAGGGAACACCGGGGAGCTGTTTTTT.

This clonotype was found a few times. The V and J genes are TRBV20-1 and TRBJ2-5; D tentatively reads TRBD1 or TRBD2 (5 bases each). Germline V gene data show CDR1 as DFQATT and CDR2 as SNEGSKA (reference sequence). Between the trimmed V and J ends, which lost 5 bases and 5 bases, there was a span of 12 bases. The CDR3 totals 12 residues. CDR3 loop: CSAGDLEETQYF. The CDR3 DNA reads TGCAGTGCTGGGGACCTAGAGGAGACCCAGTACTTC.

About this clonotype: At one boundary the junction diverges from the germline segment, which might be a read error. The chain combines TRBV6-2 or TRBV6-3 with TRBJ2-3; TRBD2 agrees at 13 bases. Looked up from germline, CDR1 is MNHEY and CDR2 is SVGEGT. The CDR3 contains 14 residues. CDR3 amino acids: CAVGLAGNTDTQYF. The CDR3 DNA sequence: TGCGCCGTGGGACTAGCGGGAAACACAGATACGCAGTATTTT.

This clonotype was seen more than once but under ten times. One junction end disagrees with the germline gene, perhaps due to a read error. The chain uses TRBV7-7 and TRBJ2-1, with 8 bases aligning to TRBD2. Germline V gives CDR1 SSHAT, CDR2 FNYEAQ (reference sequence). The CDR3 runs to 17 residues. The CDR3 loop reads CASSPQGFGGDYNEQFF. In DNA form, the CDR3 reads TGTGCTAGCAGCCCCCAAGGGTTCGGGGGGGACTACAATGAGCAGTTCTTC.

In this sample, this clonotype turned up many times. This rearrangement joins TRBV12-3 or TRBV12-4 to TRBJ2-2; TRBD2 might be the D (5 bases). Trimming cost V 4 bases and J 7 bases, with 13 bases left between them. There are 14 residues in the CDR3. Here the CDR3 DNA reads TGTGCCAGCAGTTCCCAAGGAGGTGTCGGGGAGCTGTTTTTT. This translates into CASSSQGGVGELFF.

This chain uses TRBV20-1 with TRBJ1-5; possible D gene TRBD1, 6 bases. The germline V gene encodes CDR1 DFQATT and CDR2 SNEGSKA (reference sequence). The CDR3 runs to 13 residues. Trimming cost V 4 bases and J 4 bases, with 11 bases left between them. CDR3 sequence reads: CSAIGQLNQPQHF. CDR3 DNA: TGCAGTGCTATTGGACAGTTAAATCAGCCCCAGCATTTT.

The sample holds a few counts of this clonotype. This chain links TRBV29-1 with TRBJ2-3; perhaps TRBD2 as D (6 bases). The CDR3 is made up of 14 amino acids. V lost 7 bases and J 2 bases, leaving 16 bases between the germline ends. From germline, CDR1 is SQVTM and CDR2 ANQGSEA. For the CDR3, the DNA is TGCAGCGCAATGACTAGAATCCCCACAGATACGCAGTATTTT. It yields the protein CSAMTRIPTDTQYF.

A word on this clonotype: Germline is not matched at one junction end, which may reflect a read error. This chain joins TRBV7-2 and TRBJ2-1; 8 bases agree with TRBD2. The CDR3 consists of 15 residues. CDR1 is SGHTA and CDR2 is FQGNSA in the germline V gene. The CDR3 region has the DNA TGTGCCAGCAGCATAGCGGGACTTAACCTCAATGAGCAGTTCTTC. It encodes CASSIAGLNLNEQFF.

The chain employs TRBV20-1 and TRBJ2-2; the match to TRBD1 covers 8 bases. J was trimmed by 5 bases and V by 6 bases; bases with no gene match: 8. The CDR3 has 14 residues. Per the germline V gene, CDR1 is DFQATT and CDR2 is SNEGSKA (reference sequence). CDR3 nucleotide sequence: TGCAGTGCGTATGACAGGGGACGGACCGGGGAGCTGTTTTTT. This translates into CSAYDRGRTGELFF.

This clonotype was seen at least ten times. This sequence joins TRBV6-1 and TRBJ2-7, with 9 bases aligning to TRBD2. With 6 bases clipped from V and 0 bases from J, the junction kept 6 bases outside the gene matches. This CDR3 comprises 15 residues. CDR1 and CDR2 from the germline V gene are MNHNS and SASEGT. CDR3 in amino acids: CASSQTSGSSYEQYF. CDR3 coding DNA: TGTGCCAGCAGCCAGACTAGCGGAAGCTCCTACGAGCAGTACTTC.

Many counts were recorded for this clonotype. The chain carries TRBV6-5 and TRBJ2-2; D call uncertain. Per the germline V gene, CDR1 is MNHEY and CDR2 is SVGAGI. CDR3 size: 15 residues. The V gene lost 4 bases and the J gene lost 2 bases, with 11 bases spanning the gap. The chain's CDR3 is CASSLDRENTGELFF. CDR3 DNA: TGTGCCAGCAGTTTAGACCGAGAAAACACCGGGGAGCTGTTTTTT.

The V and J genes are TRBV5-1 and TRBJ2-2; TRBD1 matches 9 bases. CDR1 SGHRS and CDR2 YFSETQ come from the germline V gene. The CDR3 extends over 16 amino acids. J lost 2 bases, V lost 4 bases, and 6 bases had no gene match. The CDR3 region has the DNA TGCGCCAGCAGCCCAGGACAGGGGTTAAACACCGGGGAGCTGTTTTTT. Amino acids: CASSPGQGLNTGELFF.

This rearrangement joins TRBV12-3 or TRBV12-4 to TRBJ2-2; D is ambiguous. Between the trimmed V and J ends, which lost 8 bases and 4 bases, there was a span of 11 bases. The CDR3 runs to 13 residues. The CDR3 reads CASAEVVTGELFF. The DNA for the CDR3 is TGTGCCAGCGCCGAGGTGGTCACCGGGGAGCTGTTTTTT.

This clonotype was counted ten times or more. This chain uses TRBV5-1 with TRBJ2-1; D may be TRBD1 (5 bases). The CDR3 is 15 residues long. Germline V lookup: CDR1 SGHRS, CDR2 YFSETQ. V lost 4 bases and J 2 bases, leaving 13 bases between the germline ends. The CDR3 is CASSKHRGTYNEQFF. Here the CDR3 DNA reads TGCGCCAGCAGCAAACATAGGGGAACCTACAATGAGCAGTTCTTC. The whole variable domain, remainder taken from reference TRBV5-1 and TRBJ2-1, is KAGVTQTPRYLIKTRGQQVTLSCSPISGHRSVSWYQQTPGQGLQFLFEYFSETQRNKGNFPGRFSGRQFSNSRSEMNVSTLELGDSALYLCASSKHRGTYNEQFFGPGTRLTVL.

This clonotype came up a few times. This chain uses TRBV7-9 with TRBJ2-7, with D perhaps matching TRBD1 (7 bases). The CDR3 loop spans 17 amino acids. The V gene's germline CDR1 is SEHNR and CDR2 FQNEAQ (reference sequence). V was clipped by 4 bases and J by 1 base, with 20 bases between them. CDR3: CASSSSIRRGPSYEQYF. CDR3 in DNA: TGTGCCAGCAGCTCATCCATTCGGAGGGGGCCGTCCTACGAGCAGTACTTC.